Following are 10 T cell receptor beta chains from one sample sequenced in a study of glioma-infiltrating T cells after dendritic cell vaccination. Assay used: immunoSEQ multiplex PCR; TCRdb lists only in-frame clones, some missing. This sample has some 87,000 clones, with more than 75% found just once. This specimen was blood, taken before dendritic cell vaccination. The receptors here all came from a human donor with glioblastoma.

The genes are TRBV5-4 and TRBJ1-2; D unclear. V lost 0 bases to trimming and J lost 8 bases, with 14 bases between them. The CDR3 runs 14 residues. Germline assignment: CDR1 SGHNT and CDR2 YYREEE (reference sequence). CDR3 region: CASSLAEGTLGYTF. In DNA form, the CDR3 reads TGTGCCAGCAGCTTGGCCGAGGGAACCCTAGGCTACACCTTC.

This clone has a handful of counts. V and J are TRBV27 and TRBJ2-5, with D maybe TRBD2 (6 bases). Germline loops: CDR1 MNHEY, CDR2 SMNVEV (reference sequence). V was trimmed by 4 bases and J by 7 bases, leaving 16 bases between them. The CDR3 sequence is 14 residues long. The CDR3, as DNA: TGTGCCAGCAGTTCCGGGACTTGGGGAGGGACCCAGTACTTC. Translating gives CASSSGTWGGTQYF.

The chain couples TRBV5-8 to TRBJ2-7; 9 positions agree with TRBD1. This CDR3 is built from 15 residues. Germline CDR1 SGHTS, CDR2 YDEGEE. V dropped 4 bases and J dropped 1; count of bases not matched to a gene: 6. The CDR3 loop reads CASSLGQGRSYEQYF. Written as DNA, the CDR3 is TGTGCCAGCAGCCTAGGACAGGGGCGGTCCTACGAGCAGTACTTC.

The chain has TRBV4-1 and TRBJ1-5, with a possible D match to TRBD1 (6 bases). This CDR3 comprises 15 residues. Germline CDR1 is MGHRA and CDR2 is YSYEKL. Trimming stripped 5 bases from V and 0 bases from J, with 11 bases between. CDR3 bases: TGCGCCAGCAGCAGAGACAGGAATAGCAATCAGCCCCAGCATTTT. Amino acids: CASSRDRNSNQPQHF.

The chain joins TRBV4-1 to TRBJ1-5, with no clear D. The V end lost 1 base, the J end lost 7 bases, and 8 bases lay between the germline ends. CDR1 is MGHRA, CDR2 YSYEKL, per germline. The CDR3 consists of 13 residues. Here the CDR3 DNA reads TGCGCCAGCAGCCAAGGCAGTCAGCAGCCCCAGCATTTT. As protein: CASSQGSQQPQHF.

This sequence joins TRBV2 and TRBJ2-2; TRBD2 matches at 7 bases. Germline trimming cut 6 bases from V and 5 bases from J; bases unmatched to any gene: 9. The CDR3 length is 15 residues. Germline V gene lookup returns CDR1 SNHLY and CDR2 FYNNEI. CDR3 residues: CASRGEGRSTGELFF. Written as DNA, the CDR3 is TGTGCCAGCAGGGGGGAGGGGCGCAGTACCGGGGAGCTGTTTTTT.

V is TRBV5-1 and J is TRBJ2-5, with TRBD2 matching 9 bases. Germline V CDR1 and CDR2: SGHRS, YFSETQ. This CDR3 comprises 15 residues. Trimming at V came to 4 bases and at J to 5 bases, leaving 9 bases not matched to a gene. The CDR3 region has the DNA TGCGCCAGCAGCCCGCTGGCGGGAGGGCTGGAGACCCAGTACTTC. Its protein is CASSPLAGGLETQYF.

CDR3 DNA: TGTGCCACCAGCAGAGGGGACGGGACAGGGATGGGTGAGCAGTTCTTC. Translated: CATSRGDGTGMGEQFF. The V gene is TRBV15, the J gene TRBJ2-1; TRBD1 agrees at 9 bases. The trim removed 1 base at V and 9 bases at J, leaving 10 bases unmatched. The CDR3 totals 16 residues. The germline V gene encodes CDR1 LNHNV and CDR2 YYDKDF (reference sequence). The full variable domain, its missing parts supplied by reference TRBV15 and TRBJ2-1, is DAMVIQNPRYQVTQFGKPVTLSCSQTLNHNVMYWYQQKSSQAPKLLFHYYDKDFNNEADTPDNFQSRRPNTSFCFLDIRSPGLGDTAMYLCATSRGDGTGMGEQFFGPGTRLTVL.

The V gene is TRBV7-2, the J gene TRBJ2-5, with 12 bases aligning to TRBD2. This CDR3 has 15 residues. Trimming removed 5 bases from V and 3 bases from J; junction bases left unmatched: 4. Germline values: CDR1 SGHTA, CDR2 FQGNSA. DNA for the CDR3: TGTGCCAGCAGCCCCTGGACTAGCGGGGAAGAGACCCAGTACTTC. Translating it yields CASSPWTSGEETQYF.

The chain links TRBV5-6 to TRBJ2-7; 8 bases match TRBD2. Per germline, CDR1 SGHDT and CDR2 YYEEEE. J gave up 5 bases and V 0 bases, and 4 bases lay outside the gene matches. The length of the CDR3 is 14 residues. In DNA, the CDR3 is TGTGCCAGCAGCTTGGCGAGTAGCGGGAACGAGCAGTACTTC. It encodes CASSLASSGNEQYF.